Sequencing of this TCR beta chain was carried out in a study of OX40 agonist ivuxolimab in advanced cancers. Study overall: Having had anti-PD-1, anti-PD-L1 or anti-CTLA-4 therapy before was allowed, and about 40% had some. Study-level results: Relative to CD4+, CD8+ T cells held more expanded clones on average.

Trimming left V 3 bases short and J 4 bases short, with 4 bases between. Germline-derived CDR1 and CDR2 are KGHSH and LQKENI. The length of the CDR3 is 12 residues. This clone has a single count. The target antigen is unknown. Libraries were prepared by immunoSEQ multiplex PCR; TCRdb keeps only in-frame clonotypes and omits some of them. The data show about 70,000 clones, roughly 86% seen once. This clonotype was obtained from an adult with an advanced solid tumor such as melanoma, head and neck, liver or kidney cancer. The V and J genes are TRBV18 and TRBJ1-5; D is unresolved. The sequencing used CD4+ or CD8+ T cells sorted from blood, collected in a trial of the OX40 agonist ivuxolimab. CDR3 region: CASSPENQPQHF. The CDR3 DNA reads TGTGCCAGCTCACCCGAAAATCAGCCCCAGCATTTT.